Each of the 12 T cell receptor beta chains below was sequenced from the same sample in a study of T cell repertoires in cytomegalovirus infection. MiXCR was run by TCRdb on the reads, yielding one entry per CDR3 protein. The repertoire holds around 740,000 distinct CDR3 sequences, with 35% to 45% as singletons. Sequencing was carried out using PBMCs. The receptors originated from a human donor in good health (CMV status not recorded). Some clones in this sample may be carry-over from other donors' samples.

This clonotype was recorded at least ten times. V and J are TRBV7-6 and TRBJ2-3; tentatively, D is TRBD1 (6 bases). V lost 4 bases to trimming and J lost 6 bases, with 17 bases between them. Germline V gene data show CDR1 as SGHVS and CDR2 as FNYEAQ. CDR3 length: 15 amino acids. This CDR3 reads CASSYRDIFGDTQYF. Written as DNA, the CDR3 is TGTGCCAGCAGCTACCGGGACATTTTTGGGGATACGCAGTATTTT.

CDR3 nucleotides: TGTGCCAGCAGTGACACCGGGACAGGGGGCAATGAGCAGTTCTTC. It codes for CASSDTGTGGNEQFF. The rearrangement uses TRBV6-1 and TRBJ2-1, with TRBD1 matching over 11 bases. V was pared by 3 bases and J by 6 bases, with 4 bases of the junction left unmatched. CDR1 is MNHNS, CDR2 SASEGT, per germline. The CDR3 runs to 15 residues.

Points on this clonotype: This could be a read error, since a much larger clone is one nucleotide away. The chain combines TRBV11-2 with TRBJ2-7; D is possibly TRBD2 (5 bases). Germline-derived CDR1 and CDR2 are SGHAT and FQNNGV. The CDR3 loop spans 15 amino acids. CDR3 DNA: TGTGACAGCCAAGCGGAGACCTTTAGCTCCTACGAGCAGTACTTC. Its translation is CDSQAETFSSYEQYF.

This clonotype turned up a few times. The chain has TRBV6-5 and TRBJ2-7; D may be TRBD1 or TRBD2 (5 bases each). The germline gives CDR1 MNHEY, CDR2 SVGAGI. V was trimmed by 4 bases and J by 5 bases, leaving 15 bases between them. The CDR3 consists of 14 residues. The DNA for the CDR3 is TGTGCCAGCAGTTTAAGTAGGGGACCCAACGAGCAGTACTTC. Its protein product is CASSLSRGPNEQYF.

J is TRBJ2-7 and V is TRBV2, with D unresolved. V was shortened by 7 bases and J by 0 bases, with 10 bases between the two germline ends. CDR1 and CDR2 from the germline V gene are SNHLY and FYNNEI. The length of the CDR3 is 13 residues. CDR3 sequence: CASIRKISYEQYF. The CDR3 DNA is TGTGCCAGCATCAGGAAGATCTCCTACGAGCAGTACTTC.

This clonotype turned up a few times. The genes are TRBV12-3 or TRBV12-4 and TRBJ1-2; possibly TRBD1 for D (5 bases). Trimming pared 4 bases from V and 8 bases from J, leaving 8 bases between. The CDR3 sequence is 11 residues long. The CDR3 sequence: CASSSREGYTF. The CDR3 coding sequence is TGTGCCAGCAGTTCCAGGGAAGGCTACACCTTC.

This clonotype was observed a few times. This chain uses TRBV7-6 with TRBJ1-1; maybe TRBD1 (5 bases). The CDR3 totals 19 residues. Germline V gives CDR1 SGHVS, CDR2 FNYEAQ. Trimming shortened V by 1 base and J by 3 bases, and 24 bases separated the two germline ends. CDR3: CASSLGEGHGAWVDTEAFF. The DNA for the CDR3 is TGTGCCAGCAGCTTAGGGGAGGGGCATGGGGCCTGGGTGGACACTGAAGCTTTCTTT.

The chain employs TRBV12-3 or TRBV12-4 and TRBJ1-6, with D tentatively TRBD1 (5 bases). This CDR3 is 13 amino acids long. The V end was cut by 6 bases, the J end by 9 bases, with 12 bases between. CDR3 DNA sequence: TGTGCCAGCAGACAGGATAACTTTTCACCCCTCCACTTT. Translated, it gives CASRQDNFSPLHF.

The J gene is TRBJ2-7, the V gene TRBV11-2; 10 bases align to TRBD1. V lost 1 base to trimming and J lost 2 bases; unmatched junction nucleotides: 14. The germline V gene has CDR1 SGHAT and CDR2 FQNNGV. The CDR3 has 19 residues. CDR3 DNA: TGTGCCAGCAGCTTAGTGGGACAGGGGAGTTTTCACTTCCCCTACGAGCAGTACTTC. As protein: CASSLVGQGSFHFPYEQYF.

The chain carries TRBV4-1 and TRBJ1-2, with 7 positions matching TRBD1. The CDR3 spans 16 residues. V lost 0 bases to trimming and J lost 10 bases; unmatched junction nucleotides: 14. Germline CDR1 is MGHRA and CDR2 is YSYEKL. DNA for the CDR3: TGCGCCAGCAGCCAAGAAACTGGCAGAGACAGGGACTACTACACCTTC. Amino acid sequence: CASSQETGRDRDYYTF.

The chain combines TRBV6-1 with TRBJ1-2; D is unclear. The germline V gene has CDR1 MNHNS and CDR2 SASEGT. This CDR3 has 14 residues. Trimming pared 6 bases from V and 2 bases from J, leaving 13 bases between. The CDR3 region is CASRWADTNYGYTF. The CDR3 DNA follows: TGTGCCAGCAGGTGGGCAGATACGAACTATGGCTACACCTTC.

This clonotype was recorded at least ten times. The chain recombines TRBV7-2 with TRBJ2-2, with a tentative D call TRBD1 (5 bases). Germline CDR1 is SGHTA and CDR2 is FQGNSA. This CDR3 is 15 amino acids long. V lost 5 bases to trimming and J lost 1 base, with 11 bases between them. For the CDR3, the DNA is TGTGCCAGCAGCCTCCGACAGCTGAACACCGGGGAGCTGTTTTTT. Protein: CASSLRQLNTGELFF.